These T cell receptor beta chains were read from a single sample in a study of T cell responses to AZD1222 COVID-19 vaccine. Assay: immunoSEQ multiplex PCR; the TCRdb copy retains only in-frame clones and omits some. The data contain about 120,000 clones, 90% to 95% of them seen just once; the ten biggest clones take up roughly 3%. The input for sequencing was peripheral blood, taken on day 0 of AZD1222 vaccination. These receptors were obtained from an adult in good health. Each CDR3 is given with its conserved first and last residue. The order of the fields is V gene, D gene, CDR3 protein. The D gene is left open where the match is weak.

TRBV7-2,TRBD2,CASSPGLADDYEQYF
TRBV6-6,-,CASSMTVSGNTIYF
TRBV5-1,-,CASSRAGLNEKLFF
TRBV5-4,-,CASTHLSGWNYGYTF
TRBV23-1,-,CASSQFRLAEAFF
TRBV6-6,TRBD1,CASGDRAKETQYF
TRBV9,TRBD2,CASSPGGSGRPLGRDTQYF
TRBV6-5,-,CASSYSTVNTEAFF
TRBV6-5,-,CASRGQGRAGELFF
TRBV6-5,-,CASSYRVANTGELFF
TRBV19,-,CASSPIRGKLFF
TRBV7-9,-,CASSLVVGNYEQYF
TRBV12-2,-,CASRLAGGHPYEQYF
TRBV2,-,CASFSDTNTEAFF
TRBV5-4,-,CASSSTANTEAFF
TRBV11-2,-,CASSFGLAEFSYEQYF
TRBV3-1/TRBV3-2,-,CASSQLPGALFF
TRBV25-1,-,CASRSGWYEQYF
TRBV5-5,TRBD1,CASSFGSGTGSSPLHF
TRBV12-5,-,CASGLPTVEESYGYTF
TRBV9,-,CASSFFEWGSKNIQYF
TRBV3-1/TRBV3-2,-,CASSQDRGGEQFF
TRBV7-8,TRBD1,CASSLNRGGTDTQYF
TRBV19,-,CASSPREGYNSPLHF
TRBV3-1/TRBV3-2,-,CASSRGESTGELFF
TRBV7-9,TRBD1,CASGPDRGPTGELFF
TRBV9,-,CASSPRPLLVGEQYF
TRBV7-2,-,CASSVQGGPSNQPQHF
TRBV3-1/TRBV3-2,TRBD2,CASSHMTSVSSYNEQFF
TRBV6-5,-,CASSYYHGGAGNTIYF
TRBV9,-,CASSVDVTGELFF
TRBV30,TRBD1,CAWMGRRQGARGYTF
TRBV3-1/TRBV3-2,TRBD2,CASSHELAPAYNEQFF
TRBV13,-,CASSLGTGNQPQHF
TRBV5-6,TRBD2,CASSGSGSYTEQYF
TRBV6-1,-,CASSESDNSYNSPLHF
TRBV7-2,TRBD2,CASRTGGSSYEQYF
TRBV4-1,-,CASSQVAAYEQYF
TRBV7-8,-,CASSLDPGALGYTF
TRBV3-1/TRBV3-2,-,CASSQEAKLKIRNTIYF
TRBV19,-,CASSDSGPYEQYF
TRBV6-5,-,CASIPRGPTGNTIYF
TRBV10-2,TRBD2,CASSDISGRAVNEQFF
TRBV7-9,TRBD2,CASSLELAGPSYEQYF
TRBV2,TRBD1,CASSSSDRAGGYTF
TRBV2,TRBD1,CASSSDRGNQPQHF
TRBV19,TRBD1,CASSLTGKITGELFF
TRBV4-1,TRBD1,CASSNSGQGVRAKNIQYF
TRBV5-1,-,CASSPPDSYEQYF
TRBV30,-,CAWTLTWGPFNNSPLHF
TRBV19,TRBD2,CASRGLAISYNEQFF
TRBV5-1,TRBD1,CASSSAGTGDEKLFF
TRBV2,-,CASSERDGQNLNQPQHF